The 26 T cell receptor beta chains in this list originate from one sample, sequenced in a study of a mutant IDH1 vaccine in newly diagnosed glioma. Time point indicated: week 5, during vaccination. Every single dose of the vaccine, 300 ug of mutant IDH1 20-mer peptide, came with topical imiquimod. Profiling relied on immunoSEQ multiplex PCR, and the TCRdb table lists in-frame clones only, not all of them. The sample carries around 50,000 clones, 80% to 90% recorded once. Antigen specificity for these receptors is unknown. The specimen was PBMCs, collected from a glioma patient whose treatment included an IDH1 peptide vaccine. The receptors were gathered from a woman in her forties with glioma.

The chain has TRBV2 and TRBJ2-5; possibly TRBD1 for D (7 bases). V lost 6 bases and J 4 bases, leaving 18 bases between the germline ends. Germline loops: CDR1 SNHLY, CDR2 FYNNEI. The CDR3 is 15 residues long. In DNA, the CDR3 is TGTGCCAGCAGCGGTACGACAGGGCGGGGAGAGACCCAGTACTTC. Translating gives CASSGTTGRGETQYF.

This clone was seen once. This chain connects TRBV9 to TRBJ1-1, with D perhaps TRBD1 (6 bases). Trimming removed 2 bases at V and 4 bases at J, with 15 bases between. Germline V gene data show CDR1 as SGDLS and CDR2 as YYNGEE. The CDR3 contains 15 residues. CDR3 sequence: CASSVSNGGLTEAFF. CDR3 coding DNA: TGTGCCAGCAGCGTTTCCAACGGGGGGCTCACTGAAGCTTTCTTT.

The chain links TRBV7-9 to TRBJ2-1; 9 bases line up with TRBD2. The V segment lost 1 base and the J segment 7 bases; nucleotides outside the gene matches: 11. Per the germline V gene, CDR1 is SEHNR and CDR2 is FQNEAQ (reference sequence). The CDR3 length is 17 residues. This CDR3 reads CASSLGASGIFGNEQFF. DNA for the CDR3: TGTGCCAGCAGCTTAGGAGCTAGCGGGATCTTTGGAAATGAGCAGTTCTTC. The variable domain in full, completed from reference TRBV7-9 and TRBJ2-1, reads DTGVSQNPRHKITKRGQNVTFRCDPISEHNRLYWYRQTLGQGPEFLTYFQNEAQLEKSRLLSDRFSAERPKGSFSTLEIQRTEQGDSAMYLCASSLGASGIFGNEQFFGPGTRLTVL.

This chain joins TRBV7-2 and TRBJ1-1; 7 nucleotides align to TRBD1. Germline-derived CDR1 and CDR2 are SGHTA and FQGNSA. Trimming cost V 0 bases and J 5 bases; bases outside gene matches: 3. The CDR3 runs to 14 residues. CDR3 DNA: TGTGCCAGCAGCTTAGCCAGGGGGAGGACTGAAGCTTTCTTT. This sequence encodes CASSLARGRTEAFF.

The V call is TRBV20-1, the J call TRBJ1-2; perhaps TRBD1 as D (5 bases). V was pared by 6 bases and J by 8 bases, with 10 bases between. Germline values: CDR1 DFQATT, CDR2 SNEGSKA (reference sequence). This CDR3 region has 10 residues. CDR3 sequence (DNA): TGCAGTGCCAGAAAGGGGGGCTACACCTTC. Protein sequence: CSARKGGYTF.

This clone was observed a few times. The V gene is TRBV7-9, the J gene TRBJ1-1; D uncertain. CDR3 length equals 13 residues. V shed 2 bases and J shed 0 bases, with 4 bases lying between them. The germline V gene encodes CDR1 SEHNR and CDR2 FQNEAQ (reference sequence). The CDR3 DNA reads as TGTGCCAGCAGCTTAACCCTGAACACTGAAGCTTTCTTT. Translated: CASSLTLNTEAFF.

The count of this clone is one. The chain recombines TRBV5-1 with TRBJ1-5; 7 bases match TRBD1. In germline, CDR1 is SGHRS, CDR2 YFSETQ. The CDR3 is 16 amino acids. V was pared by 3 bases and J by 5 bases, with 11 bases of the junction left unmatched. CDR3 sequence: CASSYLPRDRYQPQHF. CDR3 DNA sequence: TGCGCCAGCAGCTATTTACCCCGGGACAGATATCAGCCCCAGCATTTT.

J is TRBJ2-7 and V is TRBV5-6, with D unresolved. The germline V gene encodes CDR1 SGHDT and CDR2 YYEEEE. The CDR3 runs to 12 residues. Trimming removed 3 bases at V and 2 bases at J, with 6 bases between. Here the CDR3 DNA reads TGTGCCAGCAGCTCGCAGACCTACGAGCAGTACTTC. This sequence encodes CASSSQTYEQYF.

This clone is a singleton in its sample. In DNA form, the CDR3 reads TGTGCCAGCAGCCACCGGGGGGGGACAGAGGACGACGAGCAGTACTTC. This translates into CASSHRGGTEDDEQYF. The V and J genes are TRBV13 and TRBJ2-7; possibly TRBD2 for D (8 bases). The V and J ends lost 5 bases and 5 bases respectively, with 22 bases between them. The CDR3 extends over 16 amino acids. The V gene's germline CDR1 is PRHDT and CDR2 FYEKMQ (reference sequence).

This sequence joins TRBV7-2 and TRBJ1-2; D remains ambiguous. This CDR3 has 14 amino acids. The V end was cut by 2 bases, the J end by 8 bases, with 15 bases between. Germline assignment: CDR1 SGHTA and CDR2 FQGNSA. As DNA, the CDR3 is TGTGCCAGCAGCTTATACCTGGCCCCGCAAGGCTACACCTTC. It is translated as CASSLYLAPQGYTF. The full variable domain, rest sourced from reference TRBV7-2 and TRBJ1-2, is GAGVSQSPSNKVTEKGKDVELRCDPISGHTALYWYRQSLGQGLEFLIYFQGNSAPDKSGLPSDRFSAERTGGSVSTLTIQRTQQEDSAVYLCASSLYLAPQGYTFGSGTRLTVV.

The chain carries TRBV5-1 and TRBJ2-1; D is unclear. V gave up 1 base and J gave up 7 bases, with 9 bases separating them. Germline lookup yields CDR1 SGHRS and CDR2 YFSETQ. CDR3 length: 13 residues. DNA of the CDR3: TGCGCCAGCAGCTTGCGATACGGTAATGAGCAGTTCTTC. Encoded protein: CASSLRYGNEQFF.

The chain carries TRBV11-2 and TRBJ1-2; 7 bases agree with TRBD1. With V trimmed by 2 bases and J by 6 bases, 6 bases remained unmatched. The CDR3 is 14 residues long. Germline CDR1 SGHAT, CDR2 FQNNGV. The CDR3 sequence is CASSLSRQGDGYTF. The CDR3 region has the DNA TGTGCCAGCAGCTTATCTAGGCAGGGGGATGGCTACACCTTC.

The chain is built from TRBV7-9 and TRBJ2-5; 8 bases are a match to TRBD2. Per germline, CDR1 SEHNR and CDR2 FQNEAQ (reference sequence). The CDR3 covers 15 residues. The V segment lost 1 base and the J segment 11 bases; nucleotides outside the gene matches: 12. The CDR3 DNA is TGTGCCAGCAGCTTAGTTGGTAGCGGGGACCTGAGTCAGTACTTC. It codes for CASSLVGSGDLSQYF.

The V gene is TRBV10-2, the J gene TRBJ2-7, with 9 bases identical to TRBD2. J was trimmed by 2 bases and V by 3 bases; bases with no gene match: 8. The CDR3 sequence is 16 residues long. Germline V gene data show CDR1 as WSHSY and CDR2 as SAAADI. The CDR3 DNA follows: TGCGCCAGCAGTGATCAAACTAGCGGGCGTGCCTACGAGCAGTACTTC. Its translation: CASSDQTSGRAYEQYF.

The CDR3 sequence: CASGHGQTGLAKNIQYF. CDR3 nucleotides: TGTGCTAGTGGTCACGGCCAAACAGGGTTGGCCAAAAACATTCAGTACTTC. The chain recombines TRBV12-5 with TRBJ2-4; TRBD1 might be the D (6 bases). CDR3 length: 17 residues. In germline, CDR1 is LGHNT, CDR2 FRNRAP. Between the trimmed V and J ends, which lost 5 bases and 1 base, there was a span of 18 bases.

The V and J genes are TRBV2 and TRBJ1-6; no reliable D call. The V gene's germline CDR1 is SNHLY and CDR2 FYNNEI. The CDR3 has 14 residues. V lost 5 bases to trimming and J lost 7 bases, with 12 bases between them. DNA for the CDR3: TGTGCCAGCAGTCCGCCTACGGGGAATTCACCCCTCCACTTT. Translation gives CASSPPTGNSPLHF.

CDR3 region: CASTPRPGHYSNQPQHF. The CDR3 nucleotides read TGTGCCAGTACCCCTCGACCGGGACACTATAGCAATCAGCCCCAGCATTTT. V usage is TRBV19 and J usage is TRBJ1-5; a weak D match, TRBD1 (6 bases). The CDR3 loop spans 17 amino acids. The germline V gene encodes CDR1 LNHDA and CDR2 SQIVND (reference sequence). Trimming pared 7 bases from V and 0 bases from J, leaving 19 bases between.

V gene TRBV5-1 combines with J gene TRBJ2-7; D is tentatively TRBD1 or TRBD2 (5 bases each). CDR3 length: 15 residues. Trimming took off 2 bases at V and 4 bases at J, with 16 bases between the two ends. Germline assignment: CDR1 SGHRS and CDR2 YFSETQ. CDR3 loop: CASSFGAGTVYEQYF. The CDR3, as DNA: TGCGCCAGCAGCTTCGGAGCCGGGACGGTATACGAGCAGTACTTC. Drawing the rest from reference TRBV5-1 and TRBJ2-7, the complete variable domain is KAGVTQTPRYLIKTRGQQVTLSCSPISGHRSVSWYQQTPGQGLQFLFEYFSETQRNKGNFPGRFSGRQFSNSRSEMNVSTLELGDSALYLCASSFGAGTVYEQYFGPGTRLTVT.

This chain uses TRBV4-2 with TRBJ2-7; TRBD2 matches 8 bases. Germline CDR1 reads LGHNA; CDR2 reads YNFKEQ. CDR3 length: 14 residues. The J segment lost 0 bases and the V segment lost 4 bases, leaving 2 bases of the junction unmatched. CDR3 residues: CASSRGRTSYEQYF. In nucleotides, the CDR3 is TGTGCCAGCAGCCGCGGGAGGACCTCCTACGAGCAGTACTTC.

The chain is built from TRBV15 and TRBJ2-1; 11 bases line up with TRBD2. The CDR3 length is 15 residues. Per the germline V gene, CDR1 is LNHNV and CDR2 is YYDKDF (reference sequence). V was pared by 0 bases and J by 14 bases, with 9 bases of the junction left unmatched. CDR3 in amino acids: CATSRDLASGRRKFF. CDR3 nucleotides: TGTGCCACCAGCAGAGATCTGGCTAGCGGGAGGAGGAAGTTCTTC.

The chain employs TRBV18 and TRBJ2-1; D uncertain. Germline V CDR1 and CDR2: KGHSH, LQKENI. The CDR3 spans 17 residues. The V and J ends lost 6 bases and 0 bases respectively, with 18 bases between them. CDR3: CASSPLAVTNSYNEQFF. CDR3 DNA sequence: TGTGCCAGCTCCCCCCTGGCCGTTACAAACTCCTACAATGAGCAGTTCTTC.

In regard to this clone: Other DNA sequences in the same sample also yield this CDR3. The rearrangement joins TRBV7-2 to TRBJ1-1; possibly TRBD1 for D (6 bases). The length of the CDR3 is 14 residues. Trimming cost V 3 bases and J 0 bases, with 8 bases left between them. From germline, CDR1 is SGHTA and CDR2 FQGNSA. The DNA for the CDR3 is TGTGCCAGCAGCTTGCAGGGGTTGAACACTGAAGCTTTCTTT. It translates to CASSLQGLNTEAFF.

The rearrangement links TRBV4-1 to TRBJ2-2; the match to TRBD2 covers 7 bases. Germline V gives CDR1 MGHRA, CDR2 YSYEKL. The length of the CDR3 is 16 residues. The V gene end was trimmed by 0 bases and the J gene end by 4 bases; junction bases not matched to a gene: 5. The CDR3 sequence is CASSQDSGPRTGELFF. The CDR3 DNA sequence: TGCGCCAGCAGCCAAGATAGCGGGCCACGCACCGGGGAGCTGTTTTTT.

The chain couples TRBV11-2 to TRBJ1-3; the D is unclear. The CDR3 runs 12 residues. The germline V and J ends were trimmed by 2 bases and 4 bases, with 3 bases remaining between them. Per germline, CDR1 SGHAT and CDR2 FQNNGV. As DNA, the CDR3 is TGTGCCAGCAGCTTATTGGGAAACACCATATATTTT. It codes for CASSLLGNTIYF.

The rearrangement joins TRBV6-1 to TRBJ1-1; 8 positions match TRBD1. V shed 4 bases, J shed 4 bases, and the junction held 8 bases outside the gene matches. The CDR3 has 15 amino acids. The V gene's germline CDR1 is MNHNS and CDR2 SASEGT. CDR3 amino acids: CASSAGQGIGTEAFF. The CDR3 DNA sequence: TGTGCCAGCAGTGCCGGACAGGGTATAGGCACTGAAGCTTTCTTT.

CDR3 region: CASSFSSGGAQYF. CDR3 in DNA: TGTGCCAGCAGCTTTTCAAGCGGGGGGGCGCAGTACTTC. The rearrangement links TRBV7-2 to TRBJ2-7; 10 bases match TRBD2. Trimming removed 3 bases from V and 9 bases from J; junction bases left unmatched: 5. The CDR3 length is 13 residues. The germline CDR1 and CDR2 sequences are SGHTA and FQGNSA.